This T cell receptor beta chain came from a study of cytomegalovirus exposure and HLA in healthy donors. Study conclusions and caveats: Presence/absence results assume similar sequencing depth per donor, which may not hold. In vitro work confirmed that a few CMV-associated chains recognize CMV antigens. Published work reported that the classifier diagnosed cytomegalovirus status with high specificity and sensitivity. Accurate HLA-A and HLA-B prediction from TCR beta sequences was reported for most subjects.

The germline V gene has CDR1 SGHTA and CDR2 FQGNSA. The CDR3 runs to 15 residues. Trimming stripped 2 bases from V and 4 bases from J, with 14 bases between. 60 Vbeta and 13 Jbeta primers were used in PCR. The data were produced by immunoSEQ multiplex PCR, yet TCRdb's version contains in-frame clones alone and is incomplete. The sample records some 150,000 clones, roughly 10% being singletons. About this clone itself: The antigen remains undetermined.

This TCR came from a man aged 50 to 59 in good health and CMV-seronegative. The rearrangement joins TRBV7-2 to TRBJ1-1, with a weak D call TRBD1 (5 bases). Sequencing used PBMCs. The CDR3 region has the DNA TGTGCCAGCAGCTTAATTGGCAGGGTGGGCACTGAAGCTTTCTTT. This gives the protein CASSLIGRVGTEAFF. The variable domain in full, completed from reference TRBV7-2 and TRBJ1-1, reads GAGVSQSPSNKVTEKGKDVELRCDPISGHTALYWYRQSLGQGLEFLIYFQGNSAPDKSGLPSDRFSAERTGGSVSTLTIQRTQQEDSAVYLCASSLIGRVGTEAFFGQGTRLTVV.